A selection of T cell receptor beta chains follows, all from one sample in a study of shared clonotypes between healthy human individuals. TCRdb's table, derived via immunoSEQ multiplex PCR, lists solely in-frame clones and lacks some. The sample shows about 600,000 clones, less than 97% of them seen only once. The specimen was naive CD8+ T cells sorted from blood. The receptor source for this set is a woman in her twenties or thirties in good health. CDR3s include the opening cysteine and the closing phenylalanine or tryptophan. The D gene is left open where the match is weak. Size is omitted from some rows. Given values are once, few, many or a class for expanded clones.

TRBJ1-1	TRBV5-1	.	few	TGCGCCAGCAGCTCGGTCGGGACTGAAGCTTTCTTT	CASSSVGTEAFF
TRBJ2-7	TRBV5-6	.	.	TGTGCCAGCAGGGCGGGACAGATCTCCTACGAGCAGTACTTC	CASRAGQISYEQYF
TRBJ2-7	TRBV5-4	TRBD2	.	TGTGCCAGCAGCCCGCGGACTAGCGGGAGCCACGAGCAGTACTTC	CASSPRTSGSHEQYF
TRBJ2-1	TRBV29-1	.	.	TGCAGCGTTGAAGGGGTTCGGGACGGGACCTACAATGAGCAGTTCTTC	CSVEGVRDGTYNEQFF
TRBJ2-3	TRBV6-6	.	.	TGTGCCAGCACCCCGGGGGAAGATACGCAGTATTTT	CASTPGEDTQYF
TRBJ1-4	TRBV19	.	.	TGTGCCAGTAGTATAGTAGCAGGGAATGAAAAACTGTTTTTT	CASSIVAGNEKLFF
TRBJ2-2	TRBV6-5	.	.	TGTGCCAGCTGCTGGGGGAGCACCGGGGAGCTGTTTTTT	CASCWGSTGELFF
TRBJ2-2	TRBV27	.	.	TGTGCCAGCAGTTGGCAGGAGAACACCGGGGAGCTGTTTTTT	CASSWQENTGELFF
TRBJ2-7	TRBV27	.	few	TGTGCCAGCAGTTTATACGGGAGCTCCTACGAGCAGTACTTC	CASSLYGSSYEQYF
TRBJ2-1	TRBV19	.	once	TGTGCCAGTAGTTCGGGATTATTGGGTGAGCAGTTCTTC	CASSSGLLGEQFF
TRBJ2-2	TRBV6-5	.	.	TGTGCCAGCCATCGGGACTCCCTCACCGGGGAGCTGTTTTTT	CASHRDSLTGELFF
TRBJ2-7	TRBV6-1	TRBD1	.	TGTGCCATTCCCGGCAGGGGGTTCGAGCAGTACTTC	CAIPGRGFEQYF
TRBJ2-1	TRBV6-1	TRBD2	.	TGTGCCAGCAGTGAAGGGGGGGAGGGCCTTGAGCAGTTCTTC	CASSEGGEGLEQFF
TRBJ1-2	TRBV10-3	TRBD1	.	TGTGCCATCGGACCCGGGACAGGACTATCCGGCTACACCTTC	CAIGPGTGLSGYTF
TRBJ2-1	TRBV29-1	.	.	TGCAGCGTCCCCCCCGGGGAAGTTAATGAGCAGTTCTTC	CSVPPGEVNEQFF
TRBJ2-7	TRBV4-1	.	.	TGCGCCAGCAGGCCCAGTTACGAGCAGTACTTC	CASRPSYEQYF
TRBJ2-7	TRBV2	.	.	TGTGCCAGCAGTGAAAGTAGTGGGTTCTCCTACGAGCAGTACTTC	CASSESSGFSYEQYF
TRBJ2-1	TRBV19	.	.	TGTGCCAGTCGACTTGCTTTCTCCTACAATGAGCAGTTCTTC	CASRLAFSYNEQFF
TRBJ1-1	TRBV27	.	.	TGTGCCAGCAGTCAGAAGCAGAACACTGAAGCTTTCTTT	CASSQKQNTEAFF
TRBJ2-7	TRBV15	TRBD2	.	TGTGCCACCAGCATCCAGACCCGACTAGCGGGAGTGGGGGAGCAGTACTTC	CATSIQTRLAGVGEQYF
TRBJ2-7	TRBV4-1	.	.	TGCGCCAGCAGCCAAGAAGGAAGGGGCTACGAGCAGTACTTC	CASSQEGRGYEQYF
TRBJ1-1	TRBV30	.	once	TGTGCCTGGAATGTGATCCTATCTGAAGCTTTCTTT	CAWNVILSEAFF
TRBJ1-1	TRBV28	TRBD1	.	TGTGCCAGCAGACCGACAGGGACGAACACTGAAGCTTTCTTT	CASRPTGTNTEAFF
TRBJ2-6	TRBV19	.	.	TGTGCCAGTAGTTTCTCGGACGGCACTCCATGGTCTGGGGCCAACGTCCTGACTTTC	CASSFSDGTPWSGANVLTF
TRBJ1-2	TRBV27	TRBD1	.	TGTGCCAGCAGTTTATATCAGGGGGATAACGGCTACACCTTC	CASSLYQGDNGYTF
TRBJ1-2	TRBV6-1	TRBD1	.	TGTGCCAGCAAACGGGACAGAAGACCTAATTATGGCTACACCTTC	CASKRDRRPNYGYTF
TRBJ2-7	TRBV18	.	.	TGTGCCAGCTCACCACCGAAGGGCTGGGAGGACACCTACGAGCAGTACTTC	CASSPPKGWEDTYEQYF
TRBJ2-7	TRBV4-2	.	.	TGTGCCAGCAGCCAGGATAGCGATTCCTACGAGCAGTACTTC	CASSQDSDSYEQYF
TRBJ2-3	TRBV15	.	.	TGTGCCACCAGCAGAGGATCCGGAAGCACAGATACGCAGTATTTT	CATSRGSGSTDTQYF
TRBJ2-7	TRBV11-2	TRBD2	.	TGTGCCAGCAGAGAGCGGGGGTCCACCTACGAGCAGTACTTC	CASRERGSTYEQYF
TRBJ2-3	TRBV5-6	.	.	TGTGCCAGCAGCCCACTTACGGCGTCTCTAGTGAGCACAGATACGCAGTATTTT	CASSPLTASLVSTDTQYF
TRBJ2-3	TRBV27	TRBD2	.	TGTGCCAGCGCTGAGTGGGGGGGAGATACGCAGTATTTT	CASAEWGGDTQYF
TRBJ2-7	TRBV28	.	.	TGTGCCAGCTCCATCACAGGGTCCCACGAGCAGTACTTC	CASSITGSHEQYF
TRBJ1-2	TRBV7-8	.	.	TGTGCCAGCAGCTTAGCGGGGACGGATAATACTAACTATGGCTACACCTTC	CASSLAGTDNTNYGYTF
TRBJ2-7	TRBV7-9	TRBD1	.	TGTGCCAGCAGCCGCGGACAGGCCCTAGCCTACGAGCAGTACTTC	CASSRGQALAYEQYF
TRBJ2-3	TRBV29-1	TRBD2	.	TGCAGCGTTGTGGGGGAGGGATATACGCAGTATTTT	CSVVGEGYTQYF
TRBJ2-5	TRBV7-3	TRBD2	.	TGTGCCAGCAGCAATACTACTAGCGGGAGAATGGAGACCCAGTACTTC	CASSNTTSGRMETQYF
TRBJ2-3	TRBV19	TRBD1	.	TGTGCCAGTAACTCGGGGACAGCTAGCACAGATACGCAGTATTTT	CASNSGTASTDTQYF
TRBJ1-4	TRBV27	.	once	TGTGCCAGCAGTTCCATCACGTTCGGGGAAAAACTGTTTTTT	CASSSITFGEKLFF
TRBJ2-1	TRBV5-4	.	.	TGTGCCAGCAGTTCTACCAATGAGCAGTTCTTC	CASSSTNEQFF
TRBJ2-7	TRBV27	TRBD1	.	TGTGCCAGCAGGGGCGGGACAGGTCACGAGCAGTACTTC	CASRGGTGHEQYF
TRBJ1-2	TRBV5-8	.	.	TGTGCCAGCAGCTTGGGGGGTAACTATGGCTACACCTTC	CASSLGGNYGYTF
TRBJ1-5	TRBV5-4	.	.	TGTGCCAGCAGCCGTGGGGGAGAGGGTGAGGAGCCCCAGCATTTT	CASSRGGEGEEPQHF
TRBJ2-3	TRBV10-1	.	.	TGCGCCAGCAGTGAGGTTGGGATCCTCACAGATACGCAGTATTTT	CASSEVGILTDTQYF
TRBJ2-3	TRBV7-9	.	.	TGTGCCAGCAGCTTACCCAGGGGAGGGAGGACTACTAGCACAGATACGCAGTATTTT	CASSLPRGGRTTSTDTQYF
TRBJ2-2	TRBV7-6	.	.	TGTGCCAGCAGCCAGGGGTCAAACGGTGGGAACACCGGGGAGCTGTTTTTT	CASSQGSNGGNTGELFF
TRBJ2-2	TRBV28	TRBD1	.	TGTGCCAGCAGTCGGACAGGGGGCGGCGGGGAGCTGTTTTTT	CASSRTGGGGELFF
TRBJ2-3	TRBV7-3	.	.	TGTGCCAGCAGCTTAGGGACTAGCACAGATACGCAGTATTTT	CASSLGTSTDTQYF
TRBJ1-2	TRBV2	TRBD1	.	TGTGCCGGCCCGGACAGGGGTGACTATGGCTACACCTTC	CAGPDRGDYGYTF
TRBJ2-3	TRBV13	.	.	TGTGCCAGCAGCTTAGAGGTTGACCGCACAGATACGCAGTATTTT	CASSLEVDRTDTQYF